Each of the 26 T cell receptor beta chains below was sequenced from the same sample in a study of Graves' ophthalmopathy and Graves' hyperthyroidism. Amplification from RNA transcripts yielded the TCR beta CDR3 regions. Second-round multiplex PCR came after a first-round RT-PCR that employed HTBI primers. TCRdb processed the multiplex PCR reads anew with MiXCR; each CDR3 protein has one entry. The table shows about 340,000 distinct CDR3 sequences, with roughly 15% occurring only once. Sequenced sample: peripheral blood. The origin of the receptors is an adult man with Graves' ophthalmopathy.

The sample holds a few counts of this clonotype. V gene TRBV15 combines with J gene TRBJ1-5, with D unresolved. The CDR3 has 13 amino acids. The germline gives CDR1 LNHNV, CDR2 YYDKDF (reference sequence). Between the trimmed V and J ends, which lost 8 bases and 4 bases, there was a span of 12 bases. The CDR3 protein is CATAGTKNQPQHF. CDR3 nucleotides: TGTGCCACCGCCGGCACGAAAAATCAGCCCCAGCATTTT.

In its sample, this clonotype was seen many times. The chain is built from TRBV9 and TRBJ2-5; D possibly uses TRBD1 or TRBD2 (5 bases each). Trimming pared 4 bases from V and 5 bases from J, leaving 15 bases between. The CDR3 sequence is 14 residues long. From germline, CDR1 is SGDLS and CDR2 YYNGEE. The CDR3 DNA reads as TGTGCCAGCAGCCCTGGGACCGGTAGGGAGACCCAGTACTTC. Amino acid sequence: CASSPGTGRETQYF.

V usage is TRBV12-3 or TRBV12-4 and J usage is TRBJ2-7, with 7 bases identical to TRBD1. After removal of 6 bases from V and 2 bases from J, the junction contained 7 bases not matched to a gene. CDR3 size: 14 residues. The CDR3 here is CASRFDRVTYEQYF. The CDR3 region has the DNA TGTGCCAGCAGGTTTGACAGGGTAACCTACGAGCAGTACTTC.

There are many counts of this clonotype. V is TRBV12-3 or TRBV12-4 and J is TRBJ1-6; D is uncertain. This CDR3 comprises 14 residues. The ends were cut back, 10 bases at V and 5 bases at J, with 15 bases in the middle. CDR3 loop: CATRGGRNNSPLHF. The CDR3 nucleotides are TGTGCCACCAGAGGCGGACGCAATAATTCACCCCTCCACTTT.

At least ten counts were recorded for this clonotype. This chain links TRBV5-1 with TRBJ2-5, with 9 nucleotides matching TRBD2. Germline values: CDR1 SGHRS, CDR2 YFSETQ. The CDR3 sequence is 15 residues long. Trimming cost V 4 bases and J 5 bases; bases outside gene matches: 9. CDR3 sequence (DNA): TGCGCCAGCAGCCCACCAGCGGGAGGTTCGGAGACCCAGTACTTC. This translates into CASSPPAGGSETQYF.

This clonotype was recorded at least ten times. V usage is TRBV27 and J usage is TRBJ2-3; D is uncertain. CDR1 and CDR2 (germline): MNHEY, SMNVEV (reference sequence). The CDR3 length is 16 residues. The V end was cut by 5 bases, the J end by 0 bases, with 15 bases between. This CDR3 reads CASSPIGSRSTDTQYF. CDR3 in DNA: TGTGCCAGCAGTCCCATCGGATCTAGGAGCACAGATACGCAGTATTTT.

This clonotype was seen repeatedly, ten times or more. This CDR3 reads CASSPLELRDRNTGELFF. The DNA of the CDR3 is TGTGCCAGCAGTCCACTAGAACTACGGGACAGGAACACCGGGGAGCTGTTTTTT. The chain uses TRBV6-2 or TRBV6-3 and TRBJ2-2; 7 bases match TRBD1. CDR1 is MNHEY, CDR2 SVGEGT, per germline. There are 18 residues in the CDR3. With V trimmed by 5 bases and J by 1 base, 13 bases remained unmatched.

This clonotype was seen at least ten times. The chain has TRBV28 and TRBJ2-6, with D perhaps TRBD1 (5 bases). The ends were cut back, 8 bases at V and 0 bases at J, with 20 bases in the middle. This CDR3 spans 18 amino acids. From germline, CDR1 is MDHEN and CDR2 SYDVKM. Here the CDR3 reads CASQTHVTEVSGANVLTF. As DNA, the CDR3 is TGTGCCAGCCAAACCCACGTGACAGAGGTCTCTGGGGCCAACGTCCTGACTTTC.

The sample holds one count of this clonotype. This CDR3 is CASSYDGTGFAGELFF. Written as DNA, the CDR3 is TGTGCCAGCAGTTACGACGGGACAGGGTTCGCCGGGGAGCTGTTTTTT. V is TRBV6-5 and J is TRBJ2-2, with 9 bases aligning to TRBD1. CDR3 length: 16 amino acids. Looked up from germline, CDR1 is MNHEY and CDR2 is SVGAGI. The trim removed 2 bases at V and 6 bases at J, leaving 7 bases unmatched.

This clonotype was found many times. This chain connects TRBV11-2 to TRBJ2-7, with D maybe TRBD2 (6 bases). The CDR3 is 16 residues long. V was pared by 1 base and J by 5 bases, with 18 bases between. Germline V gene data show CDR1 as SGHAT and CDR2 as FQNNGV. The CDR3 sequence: CASSLVGGPLFHEQYF. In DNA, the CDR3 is TGTGCCAGCAGCTTAGTCGGAGGGCCCCTATTTCACGAGCAGTACTTC.

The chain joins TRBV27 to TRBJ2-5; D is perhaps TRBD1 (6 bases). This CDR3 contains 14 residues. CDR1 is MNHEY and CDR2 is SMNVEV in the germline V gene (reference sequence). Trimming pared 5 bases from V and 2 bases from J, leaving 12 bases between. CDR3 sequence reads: CASSLTGWQETQYF. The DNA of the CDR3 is TGTGCCAGCAGTCTAACAGGGTGGCAAGAGACCCAGTACTTC.

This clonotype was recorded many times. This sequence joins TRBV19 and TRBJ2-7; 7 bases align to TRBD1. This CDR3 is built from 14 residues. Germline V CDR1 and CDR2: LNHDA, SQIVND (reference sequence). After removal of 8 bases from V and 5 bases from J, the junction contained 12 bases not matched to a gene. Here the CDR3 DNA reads TGTGCCAGTGCAACTTGGGACAGTCGAAACGAGCAGTACTTC. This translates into CASATWDSRNEQYF. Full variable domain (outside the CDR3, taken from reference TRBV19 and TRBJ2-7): DGGITQSPKYLFRKEGQNVTLSCEQNLNHDAMYWYRQDPGQGLRLIYYSQIVNDFQKGDIAEGYSVSREKKESFPLTVTSAQKNPTAFYLCASATWDSRNEQYFGPGTRLTVT.

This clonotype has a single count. CDR3 bases: TGCGCCAGCAGCTTGGCCGGGAGCCCTGAAGCTTTCTTT. This translates into CASSLAGSPEAFF. V and J are TRBV5-1 and TRBJ1-1; D gene uncertain. Germline CDR1 SGHRS, CDR2 YFSETQ. The CDR3 covers 13 residues. The V gene lost 0 bases and the J gene lost 6 bases, with 9 bases spanning the gap.

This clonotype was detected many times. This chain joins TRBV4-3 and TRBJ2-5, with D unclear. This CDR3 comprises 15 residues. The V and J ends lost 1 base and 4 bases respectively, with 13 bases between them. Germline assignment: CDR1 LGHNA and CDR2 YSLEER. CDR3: CASSQGFGYGETQYF. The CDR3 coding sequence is TGCGCCAGCAGCCAAGGATTTGGCTATGGAGAGACCCAGTACTTC.

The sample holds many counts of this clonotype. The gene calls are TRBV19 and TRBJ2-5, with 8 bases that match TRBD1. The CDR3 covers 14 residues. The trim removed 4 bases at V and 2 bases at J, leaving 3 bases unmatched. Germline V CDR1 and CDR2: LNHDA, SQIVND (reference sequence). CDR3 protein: CASSTNRGQETQYF. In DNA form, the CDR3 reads TGTGCCAGTAGTACTAACAGGGGGCAAGAGACCCAGTACTTC.

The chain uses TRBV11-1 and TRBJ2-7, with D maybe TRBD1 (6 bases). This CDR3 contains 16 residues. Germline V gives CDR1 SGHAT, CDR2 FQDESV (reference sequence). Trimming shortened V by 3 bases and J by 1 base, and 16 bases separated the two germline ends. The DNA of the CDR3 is TGTGCCAGCAGCTTCGGGTGGGCGGACAGTTCCTACGAGCAGTACTTC. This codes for CASSFGWADSSYEQYF.

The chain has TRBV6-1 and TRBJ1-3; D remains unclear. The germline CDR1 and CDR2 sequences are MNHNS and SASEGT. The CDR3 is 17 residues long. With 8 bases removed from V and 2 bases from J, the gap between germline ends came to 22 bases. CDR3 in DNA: TGTGCCAGCGACTCCCTCCCTCCCGGGCACCCTGGAAACACCATATATTTT. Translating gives CASDSLPPGHPGNTIYF.

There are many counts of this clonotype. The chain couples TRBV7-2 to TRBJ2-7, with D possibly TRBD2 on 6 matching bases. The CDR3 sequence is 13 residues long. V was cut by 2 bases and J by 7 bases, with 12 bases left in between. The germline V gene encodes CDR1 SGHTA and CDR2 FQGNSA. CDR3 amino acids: CASSLNPGREQYF. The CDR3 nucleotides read TGTGCCAGCAGCTTAAACCCGGGGAGGGAGCAGTACTTC.

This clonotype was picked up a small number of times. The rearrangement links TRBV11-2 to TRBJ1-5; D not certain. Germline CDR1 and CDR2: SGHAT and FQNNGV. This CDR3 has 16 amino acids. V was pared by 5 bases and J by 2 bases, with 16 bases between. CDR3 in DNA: TGTGCCAGCAGCCTCGGGTCAAATCGAGGCAATCAGCCCCAGCATTTT. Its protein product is CASSLGSNRGNQPQHF. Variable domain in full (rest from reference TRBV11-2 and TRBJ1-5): EAGVAQSPRYKIIEKRQSVAFWCNPISGHATLYWYQQILGQGPKLLIQFQNNGVVDDSQLPKDRFSAERLKGVDSTLKIQPAKLEDSAVYLCASSLGSNRGNQPQHFGDGTRLSIL.

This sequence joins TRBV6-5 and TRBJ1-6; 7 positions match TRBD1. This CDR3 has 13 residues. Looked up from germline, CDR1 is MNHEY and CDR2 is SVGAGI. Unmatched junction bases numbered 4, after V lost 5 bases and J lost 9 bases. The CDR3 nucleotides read TGTGCCAGCAGTCCGGGACAGATTTCACCCCTCCACTTT. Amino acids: CASSPGQISPLHF.

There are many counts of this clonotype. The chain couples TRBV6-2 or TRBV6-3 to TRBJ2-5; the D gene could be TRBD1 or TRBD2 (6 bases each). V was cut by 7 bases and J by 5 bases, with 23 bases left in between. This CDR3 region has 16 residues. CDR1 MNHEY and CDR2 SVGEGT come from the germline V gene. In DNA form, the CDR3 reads TGTGCCAGCACCCACCGGGGGCCTAAACACTCGGAGACCCAGTACTTC. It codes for CASTHRGPKHSETQYF.

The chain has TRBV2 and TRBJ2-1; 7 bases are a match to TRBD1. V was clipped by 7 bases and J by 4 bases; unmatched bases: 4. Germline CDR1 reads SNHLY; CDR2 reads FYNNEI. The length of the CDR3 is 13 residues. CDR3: CASTETGYNEQFF. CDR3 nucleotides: TGTGCCAGCACCGAGACAGGGTACAATGAGCAGTTCTTC.

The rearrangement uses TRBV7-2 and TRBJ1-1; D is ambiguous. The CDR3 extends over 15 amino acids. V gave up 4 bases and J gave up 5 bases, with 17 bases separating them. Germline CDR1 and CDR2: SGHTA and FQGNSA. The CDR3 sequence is CASSSNGGRRTEAFF. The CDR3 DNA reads TGTGCCAGCAGCTCGAACGGAGGGAGGCGGACTGAAGCTTTCTTT. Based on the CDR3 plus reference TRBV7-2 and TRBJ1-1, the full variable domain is GAGVSQSPSNKVTEKGKDVELRCDPISGHTALYWYRQSLGQGLEFLIYFQGNSAPDKSGLPSDRFSAERTGGSVSTLTIQRTQQEDSAVYLCASSSNGGRRTEAFFGQGTRLTVV.

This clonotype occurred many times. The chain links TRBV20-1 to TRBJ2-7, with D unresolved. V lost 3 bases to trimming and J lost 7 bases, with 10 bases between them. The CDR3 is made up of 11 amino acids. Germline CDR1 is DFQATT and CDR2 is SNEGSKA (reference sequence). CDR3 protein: CSASFGVEQYF. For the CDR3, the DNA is TGCAGTGCTAGTTTCGGAGTGGAGCAGTACTTC.

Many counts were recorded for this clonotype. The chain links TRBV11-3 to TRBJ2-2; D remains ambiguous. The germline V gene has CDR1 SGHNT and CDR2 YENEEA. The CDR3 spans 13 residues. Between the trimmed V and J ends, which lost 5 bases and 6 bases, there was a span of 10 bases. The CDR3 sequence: CASSHDPAGELFF. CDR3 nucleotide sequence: TGTGCCAGCAGCCATGACCCCGCCGGGGAGCTGTTTTTT. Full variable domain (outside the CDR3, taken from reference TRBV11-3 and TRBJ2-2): EAGVVQSPRYKIIEKKQPVAFWCNPISGHNTLYWYLQNLGQGPELLIRYENEEAVDDSQLPKDRFSAERLKGVDSTLKIQPAELGDSAVYLCASSHDPAGELFFGEGSRLTVL.

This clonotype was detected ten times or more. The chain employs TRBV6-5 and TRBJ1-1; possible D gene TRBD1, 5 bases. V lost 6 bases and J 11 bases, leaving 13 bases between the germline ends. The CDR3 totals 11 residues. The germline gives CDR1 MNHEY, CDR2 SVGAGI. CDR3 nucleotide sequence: TGTGCCAGCAGAACCAAGAGGGACGCTTTCTTT. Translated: CASRTKRDAFF.